What follows are 8 T cell receptor beta chains derived from one specimen sequenced in a study of T cell changes during pregnancy in multiple sclerosis. The repertoire was sequenced with immunoSEQ multiplex PCR; TCRdb's copy has only in-frame clones and lacks some. The sample consists of around 80,000 clones, about 91% of them appearing once. Here the sequenced sample was peripheral blood, taken before pregnancy. These receptors originate from a female donor with multiple sclerosis, enrolled in a pregnancy study.

The CDR3: CASSLGRQGPYGYTF. CDR3 DNA sequence: TGTGCCAGCAGCTTGGGGAGACAGGGGCCCTATGGCTACACCTTC. This chain links TRBV5-4 with TRBJ1-2, with 8 bases lining up with TRBD1. The V gene end was trimmed by 0 bases and the J gene end by 4 bases; junction bases not matched to a gene: 5. Germline CDR1 and CDR2: SGHNT and YYREEE (reference sequence). The CDR3 has 15 amino acids.

The V call is TRBV6-5, the J call TRBJ2-3, with 9 bases identical to TRBD2. The germline CDR1 and CDR2 sequences are MNHEY and SVGAGI. V dropped 3 bases and J dropped 6; count of bases not matched to a gene: 10. This CDR3 is 16 amino acids long. CDR3 amino acids: CASSYRGAGGRDTQYF. Written as DNA, the CDR3 is TGTGCCAGCAGTTATCGTGGCGCGGGGGGGCGGGATACGCAGTATTTT.

The CDR3 here is CASSPLLGSSYNSPLHF. The DNA of the CDR3 is TGTGCCAGCAGCCCCCTCCTCGGGAGCTCCTATAATTCACCCCTCCACTTT. The chain employs TRBV9 and TRBJ1-6, with unresolved D. The V gene's germline CDR1 is SGDLS and CDR2 YYNGEE. Trimming cost V 4 bases and J 0 bases, with 14 bases left between them. CDR3 length equals 17 residues.

This clone came up once. The chain joins TRBV7-9 to TRBJ2-5; TRBD1 aligns across 10 bases. After removal of 5 bases from V and 3 bases from J, the junction contained 6 bases not matched to a gene. The V gene's germline CDR1 is SEHNR and CDR2 FQNEAQ (reference sequence). This CDR3 has 15 residues. The CDR3 bases are TGTGCCAGCAGCACCCAGACAGGGGGCGAAGAGACCCAGTACTTC. This encodes CASSTQTGGEETQYF.

The chain links TRBV28 to TRBJ2-7; D gene uncertain. Trimming left V 4 bases short and J 0 bases short, with 7 bases between. The germline V gene encodes CDR1 MDHEN and CDR2 SYDVKM. The CDR3 consists of 13 residues. The CDR3 nucleotides are TGTGCCAGCAGTTCCCTAAGCTCCTACGAGCAGTACTTC. This encodes CASSSLSSYEQYF. Filled out from reference TRBV28 and TRBJ2-7, the complete variable domain reads DVKVTQSSRYLVKRTGEKVFLECVQDMDHENMFWYRQDPGLGLRLIYFSYDVKMKEKGDIPEGYSVSREKKERFSLILESASTNQTSMYLCASSSLSSYEQYFGPGTRLTVT.

The V and J genes are TRBV9 and TRBJ2-5; D is uncertain. Germline assignment: CDR1 SGDLS and CDR2 YYNGEE. V shed 3 bases and J shed 5 bases, with 8 bases lying between them. The CDR3 loop spans 12 amino acids. DNA of the CDR3: TGTGCCAGCAGCGGGATGGAGGAGACCCAGTACTTC. This codes for CASSGMEETQYF.

This clone was observed a few times. The rearrangement links TRBV11-2 to TRBJ2-7; D remains ambiguous. In germline, CDR1 is SGHAT, CDR2 FQNNGV. Trimming cost V 0 bases and J 3 bases, with 3 bases left between them. The CDR3 spans 12 residues. The CDR3 bases are TGTGCCAGCAGCTTAGACAGCTACGAGCAGTACTTC. Translating gives CASSLDSYEQYF.

V gene TRBV15 combines with J gene TRBJ1-3; 10 bases fit TRBD1. CDR1 is LNHNV, CDR2 YYDKDF, per germline (reference sequence). The junction had 8 bases not matched to a gene; V was cut back by 3 bases and J by 3 bases. The CDR3 loop spans 17 amino acids. CDR3 amino acids: CATSRYPGQGLGNTIYF. The DNA of the CDR3 is TGTGCCACCAGCAGGTACCCGGGACAGGGGCTTGGAAACACCATATATTTT.